This is a list of T cell receptor beta chains from one sample in a study of cytomegalovirus exposure and HLA in healthy donors. The protocol was immunoSEQ multiplex PCR, while the TCRdb copy is restricted to in-frame clones and leaves out a portion. The repertoire holds some 97,000 clones, approximately 72% seen once, with 11% to 15% in the top ten. Sequencing input: PBMCs. The receptor source for this set is a male donor in good health and CMV-seropositive. The CDR3 runs from the conserved cysteine through the conserved F or W. Fields, in order: CDR3 DNA, CDR3 protein, J gene, V gene, D gene, clone size, CDR3 length. The D gene is left open where the match is weak. Some rows mark clone size as missing; the rest say once, few, many or name a class of expanded clone.

CDR3 DNA: TGTGCCAGCAGTGGGACAGGGGGTCGTCAGGCTGAAGCTTTCTTT
CDR3 protein: CASSGTGGRQAEAFF
J gene: TRBJ1-1
V gene: TRBV6-5
D gene: TRBD1
clone size: .
CDR3 length: 15

CDR3 DNA: TGTGCCAGCAGACTAGTTCCGGGCTATGGCTACACCTTC
CDR3 protein: CASRLVPGYGYTF
J gene: TRBJ1-2
V gene: TRBV11-2
D gene: .
clone size: .
CDR3 length: 13

CDR3 DNA: TGTGCCAGTAGTATCCCCGGACTAGCGGATACGCAGTATTTT
CDR3 protein: CASSIPGLADTQYF
J gene: TRBJ2-3
V gene: TRBV19
D gene: TRBD2
clone size: once
CDR3 length: 14

CDR3 DNA: TGTGCCAGCAGCACACGACAGGGGAACTATGGCTACACCTTC
CDR3 protein: CASSTRQGNYGYTF
J gene: TRBJ1-2
V gene: TRBV7-2
D gene: TRBD1
clone size: once
CDR3 length: 14

CDR3 DNA: TGTGCCAGCAGCCCGGACACCATGTTGGGGCAGCCCCAGCATTTT
CDR3 protein: CASSPDTMLGQPQHF
J gene: TRBJ1-5
V gene: TRBV27
D gene: .
clone size: .
CDR3 length: 15

CDR3 DNA: TGTGCCAGCAGTGAGAGGGGGGGGTTCGGCAATCAGCCCCAGCATTTT
CDR3 protein: CASSERGGFGNQPQHF
J gene: TRBJ1-5
V gene: TRBV25-1
D gene: .
clone size: .
CDR3 length: 16

CDR3 DNA: TGCAGCGTTGAAGATACCGCAGGGGTCGAGCAGTACTTC
CDR3 protein: CSVEDTAGVEQYF
J gene: TRBJ2-7
V gene: TRBV29-1
D gene: .
clone size: .
CDR3 length: 13

CDR3 DNA: TGTGCCAGCAGGCCGGGACAACTTACGACTCGGGGCTACACCTTC
CDR3 protein: CASRPGQLTTRGYTF
J gene: TRBJ1-2
V gene: TRBV6-1
D gene: .
clone size: .
CDR3 length: 15

CDR3 DNA: TGTGCCAGCTCAGCGAGGATGGAATATAATTCACCCCTCCACTTT
CDR3 protein: CASSARMEYNSPLHF
J gene: TRBJ1-6
V gene: TRBV18
D gene: .
clone size: .
CDR3 length: 15

CDR3 DNA: TGTGCCAGCAGCTTGGACAGTAACTATGGCTACACCTTC
CDR3 protein: CASSLDSNYGYTF
J gene: TRBJ1-2
V gene: TRBV9
D gene: .
clone size: .
CDR3 length: 13

CDR3 DNA: TGTGCCAGCGGAGCCGACGAGCAGTACTTC
CDR3 protein: CASGADEQYF
J gene: TRBJ2-7
V gene: TRBV6-6
D gene: .
clone size: .
CDR3 length: 10

CDR3 DNA: TGTGCCAGCAGCCAAAGGACTAGCGAGGATGAGCAGTTCTTC
CDR3 protein: CASSQRTSEDEQFF
J gene: TRBJ2-1
V gene: TRBV5-4
D gene: TRBD2
clone size: .
CDR3 length: 14

CDR3 DNA: TGTGCCAGCAGCGCCGACGACAGGGGCTCAAACACCATATATTTT
CDR3 protein: CASSADDRGSNTIYF
J gene: TRBJ1-3
V gene: TRBV9
D gene: TRBD1
clone size: once
CDR3 length: 15

CDR3 DNA: TGTGCCAGTAGTAGGGCCACGAACACCGGGGAGCTGTTTTTT
CDR3 protein: CASSRATNTGELFF
J gene: TRBJ2-2
V gene: TRBV19
D gene: .
clone size: .
CDR3 length: 14